This TCR beta chain was sequenced for a study of human T cells and chemical hapten exposure (dated by TCRdb to the early 2020s). For the wider study: For sensitization, 2% DPC in acetone was applied to a 2 cm by 2 cm area of upper inner arm skin. Throughout the study period of about 23 weeks, patients also received therapeutic DPC doses to the scalp every week. Patch testing was done on the upper back using Finn chambers containing 0.01% DPC, and results were scored after 6 days according to International Contact Dermatitis Research Group standards. Most of the patients in the cohort were female, and the cohort covered alopecia areata with under or over 50% scalp involvement, alopecia totalis and alopecia universalis. The libraries were sequenced as a pool, and the TCR yield per sample differed mostly because of small variations in library volumes within the pool. In alopecia patients, the study followed how the peripheral blood TCR repertoire changed in vivo over primary and secondary sensitization to diphenylcyclopropenone (DPC), a hapten. Blood samples were taken from patients before sensitization (week 0) and then at 2, 6 and about 24 weeks after DPC sensitization. For TCR sequencing, blood came from 25 to 35 alopecia patients at anywhere from one to four time points (pre-sensitization, 2, 6 and 24 weeks).

Libraries came from RACE. TCRdb records NextSeq 500 as the sequencer. Library preparation attached unique molecular identifiers to individual cDNA molecules for quantitative, reproducible TCR counting. From each blood RNA sample, both TCR alpha and TCR beta chains were sequenced. Per the source publication's procedure: A median of about 87,000 TCRs per sample was observed, with a range of about 20,000 to 700,000. V, J and CDR3 annotation of the TCR reads was performed with the Decombinator software suite. To make PS versus PT1 abundance plots, every sample was subsampled to the same number of TCRs (28,000). TCRs were defined as expanded if absent before sensitization and observed at least eight times at the 2-week time point. TCRdb trimmed the raw reads at Q25, called clones with MiXCR and kept productive beta chains. Duplicate CDR3 protein sequences are folded into a single record with the most common DNA and genes. TCRdb, rather than the study authors, made the V and J calls. The sample records 180,000 or so distinct CDR3 sequences, around 30% of which are singletons. The leading ten clones occupy about 2.8% of the sample.

The junction carries 17 bases between V and J, which are trimmed by 4 bases and 4 bases respectively. The CDR3, cysteine through phenylalanine, is 16 amino acids long. The entry retains the CDR3 DNA only, 48 bases that are in frame from base 1. The CDR1 and CDR2 encoded by the germline V gene (reference sequence) are LGHDT and YNNKEL. What the work shows at the level of the full study, not this receptor alone: A positive correlation was found between the number of PT1 expanded TCRs and patch test score, with significance reached at thresholds 8, 16 and 32 but not 4. After repeated subsampling, the strength of the expansion versus patch-test correlation and the threshold at which it became significant changed. DPC sensitization did not change how many TCRs were above 1 in 1000 frequency, and no evidence was found of alterations in global repertoire structure. Because all patients had alopecia, a presumed autoimmune disease, the immune response of the patients might differ from that of healthy individuals. Compared with pre-sensitization or healthy control sets, expanded TCRs formed significantly more large CDR3 similarity clusters, which is consistent with antigen-driven responses.

Read against the paper, the sample's time point label means: pre-sensitization, week 0. The treatment or condition label here, explained by the study, means: therapeutic diphenylcyclopropenone sensitization with weekly scalp DPC. At each patch-test visit, blood was drawn before the patch test was applied. Eligible patients were aged 18 to 70, diagnosed with alopecia, deemed suitable for DPC therapy, and excluded if pregnant. Unfractionated whole blood was collected in Tempus Blood RNA tubes, and total RNA was extracted from that blood. In its sample, this clonotype was seen a few times. This clone's antigen is unknown. No clone much larger than this one lies a single base away; base qualities are absent.

Sequenced here: whole blood, sampled in connection with sensitization to the hapten diphenylcyclopropenone (DPC). This chain is built from TRBV3-1 and TRBJ2-1, with no D gene named confidently. The sequence was collected from a woman younger than 45 with alopecia areata. Some clones in this sample may be carry-over from other donors' samples. The CDR3 region: CASSPTLRGRYNEQFF. Read as DNA, the sequence is TGTGCCAGCAGCCCCACCCTCCGAGGACGTTACAATGAGCAGTTCTTC.